This entry lists 29 T cell receptor beta chains sequenced from one sample in a study of blood T cells in healthy people across ages. Sample-barcoded 5' priming and a J-beta primer mix drove a second PCR of roughly 7 to 11 cycles. TCRdb itself ran the 5' RACE reads through MiXCR, one entry per CDR3 protein. The data contain some 550,000 distinct CDR3 sequences, 47% of them singletons. The sample comprised blood. The receptors here all came from a man older than 75 in good health.

The chain uses TRBV7-2 and TRBJ1-2; a weak D match, TRBD1 (6 bases). This CDR3 has 13 amino acids. Germline V gives CDR1 SGHTA, CDR2 FQGNSA. The ends were cut back, 5 bases at V and 8 bases at J, with 15 bases in the middle. CDR3 DNA: TGTGCCAGCAGCGTAGGTGGAGGGGGAGGCTACACCTTC. It yields the protein CASSVGGGGGYTF.

The chain carries TRBV11-2 and TRBJ2-1; D tentatively reads TRBD1 or TRBD2 (5 bases each). V was trimmed by 5 bases and J by 5 bases, leaving 13 bases between them. The CDR3 has 14 residues. CDR1 SGHAT and CDR2 FQNNGV come from the germline V gene. CDR3 in DNA: TGTGCCAGCAGCCCCGGGGCCACTAACAATGAGCAGTTCTTC. Translating gives CASSPGATNNEQFF.

The J gene is TRBJ2-1, the V gene TRBV5-1; D is ambiguous. The CDR3 is 16 amino acids. Between the trimmed V and J ends, which lost 4 bases and 7 bases, there was a span of 21 bases. Germline values: CDR1 SGHRS, CDR2 YFSETQ. The CDR3 is CASSPPKFDSTNEQFF. The CDR3 DNA reads as TGCGCCAGCAGCCCGCCTAAGTTTGATTCGACGAATGAGCAGTTCTTC.

This clonotype was recorded a few times. One end of the junction is discordant with germline, which a read error may explain. The V gene is TRBV9, the J gene TRBJ2-1; 9 bases fit TRBD2. The germline CDR1 and CDR2 sequences are SGDLS and YYNGEE. This CDR3 has 15 amino acids. CDR3 nucleotides: TGTGCCAGCAGCGCTGGGACTAGCAGTCACAATGAGCAGTTTTTC. Its protein product is CASSAGTSSHNEQFF.

The chain couples TRBV2 to TRBJ1-5; weak D call: TRBD1 (5 bases). The germline V and J ends were trimmed by 5 bases and 0 bases, with 8 bases remaining between them. CDR1 is SNHLY, CDR2 FYNNEI, per germline. CDR3 length: 14 residues. CDR3 region: CASSRTNSNQPQHF. In nucleotides, the CDR3 is TGTGCCAGCAGTCGGACAAATAGCAATCAGCCCCAGCATTTT.

This clonotype was picked up many times. The rearrangement uses TRBV6-6 and TRBJ1-6; D call uncertain. The length of the CDR3 is 14 residues. Trimming pared 2 bases from V and 10 bases from J, leaving 12 bases between. From germline, CDR1 is MNHNY and CDR2 SVGAGI (reference sequence). This chain's CDR3 is CASSYAGSGSPLHF. Here the CDR3 DNA reads TGTGCCAGCAGTTACGCTGGGAGTGGATCACCCCTCCACTTT.

This clonotype was picked up one time. The rearrangement uses TRBV29-1 and TRBJ2-4; a possible D gene is TRBD1 (5 bases). The CDR3 contains 12 residues. Trimming pared 6 bases from V and 8 bases from J, leaving 14 bases between. Germline values: CDR1 SQVTM, CDR2 ANQGSEA. In DNA, the CDR3 is TGCAGCGTCGGTCAGGGAAGGGACATTCAGTACTTC. Its protein is CSVGQGRDIQYF.

The CDR3 sequence: CATSASRGTETQYF. CDR3 bases: TGTGCCACCAGTGCTTCCCGAGGAACGGAGACCCAGTACTTC. This chain joins TRBV24-1 and TRBJ2-5; D uncertain. The CDR3 covers 14 residues. Trimming left V 5 bases short and J 5 bases short, with 14 bases between. Germline values: CDR1 KGHDR, CDR2 SFDVKD.

This clonotype has just a few counts. The CDR3 sequence is CASSQDGLAGADTQYF. The CDR3 region has the DNA TGTGCCAGCAGCCAGGATGGACTAGCGGGAGCGGATACGCAGTATTTT. The chain is built from TRBV4-2 and TRBJ2-3; the match to TRBD2 covers 13 bases. V trimming: 3 bases; J trimming: 6 bases; junction bases outside the gene matches: 6. The CDR3 has 16 amino acids. Germline CDR1 LGHNA, CDR2 YNFKEQ.

This clonotype was counted once. The DNA of the CDR3 is TGTGCCACCAGTGATCAGGTCGGATGGGCAGATACGCAGTATTTT. It yields the protein CATSDQVGWADTQYF. J is TRBJ2-3 and V is TRBV24-1; D remains ambiguous. V lost 3 bases and J 4 bases, leaving 13 bases between the germline ends. The length of the CDR3 is 15 residues. Germline loops: CDR1 KGHDR, CDR2 SFDVKD.

This chain joins TRBV20-1 and TRBJ2-7; 7 bases match TRBD2. The CDR3 runs to 15 residues. J gave up 1 base and V 6 bases, and 12 bases lay outside the gene matches. Germline V lookup: CDR1 DFQATT, CDR2 SNEGSKA (reference sequence). The CDR3 protein is CSAPAGGSYSYEQYF. In DNA form, the CDR3 reads TGCAGTGCCCCAGCGGGCGGGAGTTATTCCTACGAGCAGTACTTC.

The chain links TRBV10-3 to TRBJ2-3; a possible D gene is TRBD2 (6 bases). The CDR3 has 13 amino acids. V lost 6 bases to trimming and J lost 3 bases, with 10 bases between them. The germline CDR1 and CDR2 sequences are ENHRY and SYGVKD. Here the CDR3 reads CAIRPRGTDTQYF. CDR3 in DNA: TGTGCCATCAGGCCCCGGGGGACAGATACGCAGTATTTT.

A single count supports this clonotype. The CDR3 spells CASSRPGTLGLSDTQYF. CDR3 bases: TGTGCCAGCAGCCGACCGGGGACACTCGGCTTATCAGATACGCAGTATTTT. The V call is TRBV5-6, the J call TRBJ2-3; possibly TRBD1 for D (6 bases). The CDR3 length is 17 residues. The germline V gene encodes CDR1 SGHDT and CDR2 YYEEEE. Deletions cut 4 bases from V and 4 bases from J, with 22 bases between.

This clonotype appeared a single time. Just one base apart from a much larger clone, this may be a read error. The rearrangement uses TRBV7-9 and TRBJ2-7; 11 bases are a match to TRBD2. J gave up 12 bases and V 5 bases, and 21 bases lay outside the gene matches. This CDR3 comprises 17 residues. Germline V CDR1 and CDR2: SEHNR, FQNEAQ (reference sequence). The CDR3 DNA follows: TGTGCCAGCAGCCAGCTACTAGCGGGAGCGTTTGAGGAGACCCGGTACTTC. It codes for CASSQLLAGAFEETRYF.

CDR3 in amino acids: CASRDRVVNEQFF. The CDR3 coding sequence is TGTGCCAGCAGGGACAGGGTAGTCAATGAGCAGTTCTTC. This chain joins TRBV2 and TRBJ2-1; 8 bases match TRBD1. Germline V gene lookup returns CDR1 SNHLY and CDR2 FYNNEI. J gave up 6 bases and V 6 bases, and 4 bases lay outside the gene matches. This CDR3 is built from 13 residues.

This chain connects TRBV20-1 to TRBJ2-5; TRBD2 aligns across 9 bases. Unmatched junction bases numbered 13, after V lost 0 bases and J lost 11 bases. Per the germline V gene, CDR1 is DFQATT and CDR2 is SNEGSKA (reference sequence). The CDR3 is 15 amino acids. The CDR3 loop reads CSARDSGGRVGEQYF. The CDR3 region has the DNA TGCAGTGCTAGAGATTCTGGCGGGAGGGTTGGGGAGCAGTACTTC.

This clonotype was seen once. This chain links TRBV7-2 with TRBJ2-1, with TRBD1 matching over 7 bases. V lost 0 bases and J lost 6; bases outside the gene matches: 14. The V gene's germline CDR1 is SGHTA and CDR2 FQGNSA. CDR3 length: 18 amino acids. The CDR3 region has the DNA TGTGCCAGCAGCTTAGCGGGTCCGACAGGGAAGTTTTTCAATGAGCAGTTCTTC. Its protein is CASSLAGPTGKFFNEQFF. The full variable domain, in which reference TRBV7-2 and TRBJ2-1 provide the parts outside the CDR3, is GAGVSQSPSNKVTEKGKDVELRCDPISGHTALYWYRQSLGQGLEFLIYFQGNSAPDKSGLPSDRFSAERTGGSVSTLTIQRTQQEDSAVYLCASSLAGPTGKFFNEQFFGPGTRLTVL.

This clonotype turned up a few times. The chain uses TRBV2 and TRBJ2-7, with 8 bases matching TRBD1. In germline, CDR1 is SNHLY, CDR2 FYNNEI. The CDR3 runs to 14 residues. Trimming took 8 bases from V and 3 from J; bases not matched to a gene: 9. The chain's CDR3 is CASSPGTGNYEQYF. The CDR3 region has the DNA TGTGCCAGCTCCCCCGGGACAGGTAACTACGAGCAGTACTTC.

V is TRBV7-9 and J is TRBJ2-1; D tentatively fits TRBD1 or TRBD2 (6 bases each). The DNA end is a closer match to TRBJ2-7, so the J assignment may be wrong. The CDR3 covers 12 residues. CDR1 and CDR2 from the germline V gene are SEHNR and FQNEAQ (reference sequence). CDR3 bases: TGTGCCAGCAGCGGAGGGGGGTCAGAGCAGTACTTC. It codes for CASSGGGSEQYF.

This clonotype was recorded at least ten times. The rearrangement joins TRBV7-9 to TRBJ2-1; 13 nucleotides match TRBD2. CDR1 SEHNR and CDR2 FQNEAQ come from the germline V gene (reference sequence). This CDR3 is built from 14 residues. The ends lost 8 bases at V and 5 bases at J; junction bases unmatched: 3. The CDR3 DNA follows: TGTGCCAGCCAAGGACTAGCGGGAGACAATGAGCAGTTCTTC. Translated: CASQGLAGDNEQFF. The whole variable domain, remainder taken from reference TRBV7-9 and TRBJ2-1, is DTGVSQNPRHKITKRGQNVTFRCDPISEHNRLYWYRQTLGQGPEFLTYFQNEAQLEKSRLLSDRFSAERPKGSFSTLEIQRTEQGDSAMYLCASQGLAGDNEQFFGPGTRLTVL.

The rearrangement joins TRBV27 to TRBJ2-5; 11 bases agree with TRBD1. The trim removed 2 bases at V and 3 bases at J, leaving 2 bases unmatched. CDR1 MNHEY and CDR2 SMNVEV come from the germline V gene (reference sequence). The CDR3 has 15 amino acids. The CDR3 loop reads CASSLRGQGEETQYF. The CDR3 nucleotides read TGTGCCAGCAGTTTAAGGGGACAGGGGGAAGAGACCCAGTACTTC.

V usage is TRBV20-1 and J usage is TRBJ2-7, with D possibly TRBD2 on 6 matching bases. The CDR3 sequence is 15 residues long. Germline CDR1 DFQATT, CDR2 SNEGSKA (reference sequence). V gave up 7 bases and J gave up 2 bases, with 21 bases separating them. This chain's CDR3 is CSEGCVEGLPYEQYF. For the CDR3, the DNA is TGCAGTGAAGGCTGTGTGGAGGGCCTCCCCTACGAGCAGTACTTC.

The genes are TRBV20-1 and TRBJ2-1; TRBD2 agrees at 8 bases. CDR1 and CDR2 (germline): DFQATT, SNEGSKA (reference sequence). The V segment lost 5 bases and the J segment 4 bases; nucleotides outside the gene matches: 10. The CDR3 has 15 residues. Written as DNA, the CDR3 is TGCAGTGCTTCCAGATCCCGGGGGGGATACAATGAGCAGTTCTTC. It is translated as CSASRSRGGYNEQFF.

The rearrangement joins TRBV10-3 to TRBJ1-5; 7 positions match TRBD1. The V segment lost 8 bases and the J segment 0 bases; nucleotides outside the gene matches: 7. The germline V gene has CDR1 ENHRY and CDR2 SYGVKD. The CDR3 sequence is 15 residues long. The CDR3 protein is CAIAAGGRSNQPQHF. CDR3 bases: TGTGCCATCGCGGCAGGGGGTCGTAGCAATCAGCCCCAGCATTTT.

As regards this clonotype: Relative to the germline gene, one junction end is altered; a read error may explain this. The chain employs TRBV2 and TRBJ2-6; a weak D match, TRBD1 (5 bases). Germline V lookup: CDR1 SNHLY, CDR2 FYNNEI. The CDR3 is made up of 16 amino acids. This chain's CDR3 is CASSERANSGANILTF. The CDR3 nucleotides read TGTGCCAGCAGTGAAAGGGCCAACTCTGGGGCCAACATCCTGACTTTC.

This rearrangement joins TRBV28 to TRBJ2-1; 8 nucleotides align to TRBD2. The CDR3 loop spans 15 amino acids. From germline, CDR1 is MDHEN and CDR2 SYDVKM. Trimming took 8 bases from V and 2 from J; bases not matched to a gene: 8. The CDR3 DNA reads TGTGCCAGCTCGAGCGGGAGAGTAGCCTACAATGAGCAGTTCTTC. It yields the protein CASSSGRVAYNEQFF. The complete variable domain, with remaining parts taken from reference TRBV28 and TRBJ2-1, reads DVKVTQSSRYLVKRTGEKVFLECVQDMDHENMFWYRQDPGLGLRLIYFSYDVKMKEKGDIPEGYSVSREKKERFSLILESASTNQTSMYLCASSSGRVAYNEQFFGPGTRLTVL.

The V gene is TRBV5-1, the J gene TRBJ1-1; a weak D match, TRBD1 (6 bases). Trimming cost V 4 bases and J 0 bases, with 10 bases left between them. Germline assignment: CDR1 SGHRS and CDR2 YFSETQ. The CDR3 covers 14 residues. The CDR3: CASSQGLLNTEAFF. The CDR3 DNA is TGCGCCAGCAGCCAGGGGCTTTTGAACACTGAAGCTTTCTTT.

The chain uses TRBV12-3 or TRBV12-4 and TRBJ2-1, with D perhaps TRBD1 or TRBD2 (5 bases each). V lost 7 bases and J 13 bases, leaving 23 bases between the germline ends. The CDR3 extends over 14 amino acids. The CDR3 bases are TGTGCCAGCATAAAGGGAGCAGGGTTTGAGACCCAGTTCTTC. This translates into CASIKGAGFETQFF.

The chain links TRBV15 to TRBJ2-1; D is unresolved. Germline-derived CDR1 and CDR2 are LNHNV and YYDKDF (reference sequence). V dropped 1 base and J dropped 0 bases, with 10 bases sitting between them. The CDR3 runs 16 residues. CDR3 DNA sequence: TGTGCCACCAGCAGAGGCCCAGTGAGCTCCTACAATGAGCAGTTCTTC. Translating it yields CATSRGPVSSYNEQFF.